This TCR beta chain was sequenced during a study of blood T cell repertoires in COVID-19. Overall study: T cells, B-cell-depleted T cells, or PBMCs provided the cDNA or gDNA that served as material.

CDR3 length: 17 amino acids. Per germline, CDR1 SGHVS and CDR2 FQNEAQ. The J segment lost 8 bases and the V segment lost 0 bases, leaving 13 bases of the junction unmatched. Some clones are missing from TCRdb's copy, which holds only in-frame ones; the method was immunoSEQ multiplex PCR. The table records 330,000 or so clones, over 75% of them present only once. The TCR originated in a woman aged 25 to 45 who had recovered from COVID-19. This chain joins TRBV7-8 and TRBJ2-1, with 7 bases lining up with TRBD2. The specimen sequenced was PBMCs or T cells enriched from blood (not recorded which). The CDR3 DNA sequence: TGTGCCAGCAGCTTAGCGCAGGGAGATAGCGGGTCCTATGAGCAGTTCTTC. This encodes CASSLAQGDSGSYEQFF.